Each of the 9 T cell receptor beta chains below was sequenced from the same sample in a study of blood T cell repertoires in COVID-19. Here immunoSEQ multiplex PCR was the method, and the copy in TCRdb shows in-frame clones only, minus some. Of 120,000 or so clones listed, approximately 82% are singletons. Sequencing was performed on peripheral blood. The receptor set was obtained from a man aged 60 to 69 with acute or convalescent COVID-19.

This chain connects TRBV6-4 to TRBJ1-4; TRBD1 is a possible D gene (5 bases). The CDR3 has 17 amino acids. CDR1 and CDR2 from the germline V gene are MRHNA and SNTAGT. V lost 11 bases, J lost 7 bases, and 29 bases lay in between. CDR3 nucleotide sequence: TGTGCCGCAGTGTCAGGGCGGGGACCAACCCGGAGTGAAAAACTGTTTTTT. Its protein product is CAAVSGRGPTRSEKLFF.

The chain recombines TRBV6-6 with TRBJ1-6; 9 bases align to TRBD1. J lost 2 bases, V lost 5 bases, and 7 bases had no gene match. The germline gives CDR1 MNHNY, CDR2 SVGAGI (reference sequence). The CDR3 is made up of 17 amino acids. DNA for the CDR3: TGTGCCAGCAGTCGCCGGGACAGGGCGACCTATAATTCACCCCTCCACTTT. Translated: CASSRRDRATYNSPLHF.

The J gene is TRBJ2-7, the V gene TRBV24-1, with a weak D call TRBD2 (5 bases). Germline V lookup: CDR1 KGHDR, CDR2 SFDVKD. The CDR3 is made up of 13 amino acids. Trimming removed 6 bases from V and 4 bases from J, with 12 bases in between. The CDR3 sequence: CATSPTSGYEQYF. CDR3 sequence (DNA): TGTGCCACCAGTCCGACATCGGGGTACGAGCAGTACTTC.

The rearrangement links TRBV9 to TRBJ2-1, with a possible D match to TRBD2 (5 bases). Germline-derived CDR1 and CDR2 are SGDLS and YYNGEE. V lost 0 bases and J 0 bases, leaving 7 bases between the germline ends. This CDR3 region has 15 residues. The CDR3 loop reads CASSVEGASYNEQFF. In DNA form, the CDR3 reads TGTGCCAGCAGCGTAGAGGGAGCCTCCTACAATGAGCAGTTCTTC.

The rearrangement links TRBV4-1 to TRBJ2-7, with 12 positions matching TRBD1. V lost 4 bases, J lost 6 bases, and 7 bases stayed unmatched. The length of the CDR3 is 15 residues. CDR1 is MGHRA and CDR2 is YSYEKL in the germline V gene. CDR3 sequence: CASSPRDRGLVEQYF. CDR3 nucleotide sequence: TGCGCCAGCAGCCCTCGGGACAGGGGGCTCGTCGAGCAGTACTTC.

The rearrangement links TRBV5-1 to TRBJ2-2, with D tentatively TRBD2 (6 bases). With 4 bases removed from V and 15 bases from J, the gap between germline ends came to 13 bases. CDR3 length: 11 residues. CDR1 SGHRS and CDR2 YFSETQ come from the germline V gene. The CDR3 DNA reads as TGCGCCAGCAGCGATGGGGGGAAGGTGTTTTTT. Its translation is CASSDGGKVFF.

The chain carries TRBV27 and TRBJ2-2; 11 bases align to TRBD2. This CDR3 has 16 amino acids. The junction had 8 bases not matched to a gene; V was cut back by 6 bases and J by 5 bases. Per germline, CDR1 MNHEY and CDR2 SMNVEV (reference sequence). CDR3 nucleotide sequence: TGTGCCAGCAGGTCGAGGGGACTAGCGGAGACCGGGGAGCTGTTTTTT. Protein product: CASRSRGLAETGELFF.

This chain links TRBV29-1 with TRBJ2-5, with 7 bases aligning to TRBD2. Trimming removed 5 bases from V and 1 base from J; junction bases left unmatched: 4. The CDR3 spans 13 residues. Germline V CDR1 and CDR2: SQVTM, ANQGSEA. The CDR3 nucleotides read TGCAGCGTTCGCCCTAGCGGCCAAGAGACCCAGTACTTC. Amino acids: CSVRPSGQETQYF.

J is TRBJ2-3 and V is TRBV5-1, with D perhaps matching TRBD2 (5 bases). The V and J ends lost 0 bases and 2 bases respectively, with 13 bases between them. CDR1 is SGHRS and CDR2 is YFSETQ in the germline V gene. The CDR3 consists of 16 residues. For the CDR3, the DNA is TGCGCCAGCAGCTTGGCCGCCCGGGGTTACACAGATACGCAGTATTTT. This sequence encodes CASSLAARGYTDTQYF. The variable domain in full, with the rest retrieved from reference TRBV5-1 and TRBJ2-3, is KAGVTQTPRYLIKTRGQQVTLSCSPISGHRSVSWYQQTPGQGLQFLFEYFSETQRNKGNFPGRFSGRQFSNSRSEMNVSTLELGDSALYLCASSLAARGYTDTQYFGPGTRLTVL.